A single sample gave rise to the 7 T cell receptor beta chains below, sequenced in a study of blood T cell repertoires in COVID-19. Method: immunoSEQ multiplex PCR; TCRdb's copy keeps in-frame clones and lacks some. In the table there are 150,000 or so clones, 80% to 90% of which are singletons. Sequenced sample: peripheral blood. These TCRs come from a man aged 80 or over with acute or convalescent COVID-19.

The genes are TRBV30 and TRBJ1-1; TRBD1 might be the D (5 bases). V gave up 0 bases and J gave up 4 bases, with 15 bases separating them. This CDR3 spans 15 amino acids. From germline, CDR1 is GTSNPN and CDR2 SVGIG (reference sequence). The CDR3 nucleotides read TGTGCCTGGAGTGTTTCCTACCTGCAGGGCACTGAAGCTTTCTTT. Translation gives CAWSVSYLQGTEAFF.

V is TRBV6-5 and J is TRBJ2-2, with 7 nucleotides matching TRBD2. The CDR3 runs 15 residues. The trim removed 7 bases at V and 2 bases at J, leaving 7 bases unmatched. The germline CDR1 and CDR2 sequences are MNHEY and SVGAGI. The CDR3 DNA reads TGTGCCAGCACTCCCAGCGGGGCCAACACCGGGGAGCTGTTTTTT. This encodes CASTPSGANTGELFF.

The chain has TRBV10-2 and TRBJ1-1; possibly TRBD1 for D (6 bases). This CDR3 region has 14 residues. Trimming left V 5 bases short and J 0 bases short, with 10 bases between. Germline-derived CDR1 and CDR2 are WSHSY and SAAADI. CDR3 bases: TGCGCCAGCAGTCCGGACAGCATGAACACTGAAGCTTTCTTT. Amino acid sequence: CASSPDSMNTEAFF.

This clone occurred once. The chain joins TRBV6-5 to TRBJ2-3; no firm D call. The CDR3 totals 13 residues. Germline V gene data show CDR1 as MNHEY and CDR2 as SVGAGI. The V gene lost 4 bases and the J gene lost 3 bases, with 8 bases spanning the gap. The CDR3 sequence is CASSFRSTDTQYF. The CDR3, as DNA: TGTGCCAGCAGTTTTAGGAGTACAGATACGCAGTATTTT.

The rearrangement links TRBV21-1 to TRBJ2-1; TRBD1, the table's D call, lacks a check against the DNA. TRBV21-1 is marked as a pseudogene. This CDR3 is built from 13 residues. CDR3 in amino acids: CASSRQGTNEQFF. The CDR3 nucleotides read TGTGCCAGCAGCAGACAGGGGACCAATGAGCAGTTCTTC.

V usage is TRBV28 and J usage is TRBJ1-1; maybe TRBD1 (6 bases). The V end lost 3 bases, the J end lost 6 bases, and 8 bases lay between the germline ends. Germline CDR1 is MDHEN and CDR2 is SYDVKM. The length of the CDR3 is 12 residues. CDR3 sequence reads: CASSFKGAEAFF. The CDR3 nucleotides read TGTGCCAGCAGTTTTAAGGGGGCTGAAGCTTTCTTT.

This clone was observed a handful of times. The chain employs TRBV15 and TRBJ1-6; D possibly corresponds to TRBD1 (6 bases). Looked up from germline, CDR1 is LNHNV and CDR2 is YYDKDF (reference sequence). The length of the CDR3 is 15 residues. V was shortened by 0 bases and J by 10 bases, with 13 bases between the two germline ends. The CDR3, as DNA: TGTGCCACCAGCAGAGAAGGGGGAGGGCGATCACCCCTCCACTTT. It is translated as CATSREGGGRSPLHF.